This TCR beta chain was recorded in a study of Graves' ophthalmopathy and Graves' hyperthyroidism. Study at large: Peripheral blood sampling occurred at initial diagnosis, before any treatment. Points from the study as a whole: This model predicted ophthalmopathy progression (sensitivity roughly 70%, specificity 72.22%).

Diagnostic conclusions were grounded in clinical symptoms, serum thyroxine, TRAb, thyroid ultrasound and orbital computed tomography. The PBMCs were taken from more than 8 ml of fresh peripheral blood. The CDR3 has 13 residues. Germline loops: CDR1 LNHDA, CDR2 SQIVND (reference sequence). V lost 2 bases and J lost 1, with 5 bases in between. There are many counts of this clonotype. Its antigen remains unidentified. The sequenced template was RNA, covering the TCR beta CDR3 region. The authors performed first-round RT-PCR with HTBI primers and then a second-round multiplex PCR. From the multiplex PCR reads, TCRdb called clonotypes with MiXCR, one entry per CDR3 protein. The table shows 740,000 or so distinct CDR3 sequences, with about 44% occurring only once.

Sequencing used peripheral blood. The TCR originated in an adult man with Graves' ophthalmopathy. The chain uses TRBV19 and TRBJ1-1; D is unresolved. For the CDR3, the DNA is TGTGCCAGTAGTATACTCAGGAACACTGAAGCTTTCTTT. Amino acid sequence: CASSILRNTEAFF.